One TCR beta chain is described in this entry. An amount of RNA that ranged from roughly 0.5 to 1 ug was reverse transcribed with random hexamers. The immunoSEQ assay covered 54 Vbeta and 13 Jbeta segments for CDR3. One entry per CDR3 protein, called by TCRdb with MiXCR from the immunoSEQ multiplex PCR reads. Counted here are about 82,000 distinct CDR3 sequences, about 96% occurring once; the ten biggest clones make up approximately 0.62%. The data stem from a study of CD8 T cells in Susac syndrome. Germline V CDR1 and CDR2: SQVTM, ANQGSEA. V lost 6 bases, J lost 2 bases, and 6 bases stayed unmatched. The CDR3 contains 13 residues. TCR beta was sequenced from blood CD8+ and CD4+ T cells. Susac syndrome patients met recently defined diagnostic criteria for definite or probable disease. Negative isolation was applied to CD8+ and CD4+ T cells, and FACS enrichment was applied to TEMRA cells.

The rearrangement joins TRBV29-1 to TRBJ2-5; the match to TRBD2 covers 7 bases. The TCR comes from a human donor with Susac syndrome. Sequenced material: CD8+ T cells from PBMCs. CDR3 sequence reads: CSVATGGQETQYF. The CDR3 DNA is TGCAGCGTGGCTACGGGGGGACAAGAGACCCAGTACTTC.